This T cell receptor (beta chain) was identified in a study of T cell responses to AZD1222 COVID-19 vaccine. With respect to this clone: Antigen specificity is unknown.

The CDR3 has 16 residues. The V gene lost 0 bases and the J gene lost 4 bases, with 13 bases spanning the gap. Germline-derived CDR1 and CDR2 are SGHDT and YYEEEE. Assay used: immunoSEQ multiplex PCR; TCRdb lists only in-frame clones, some missing. The table records about 160,000 clones, 90% of them present only once. Overall study findings and caveats: Clonal diversity was possibly underestimated, and white British individuals and females predominated among donors. Baseline testing showed seropositivity in only a handful of AZD1222 recipients. Spike-wide vaccine-associated CD4 TCRs dominated at 160-218 and 743-854.

The chain couples TRBV5-6 to TRBJ2-2, with TRBD1 as a possible D gene (5 bases). The material was peripheral blood, obtained on day 0 of AZD1222 vaccination. The clonotype originates from an adult in good health. DNA for the CDR3: TGTGCCAGCAGCTTGGGACAGTTATCCAGCACCGGGGAGCTGTTTTTT. This translates into CASSLGQLSSTGELFF.